The 17 T cell receptor beta chains below all came from one sample that was sequenced in a study of chemoradiotherapy in HPV16-positive cancers. The table came from immunoSEQ multiplex PCR; TCRdb's copy has only in-frame clones and leaves some out. This sample has about 14,000 clones, with over 85% found just once. The sequences come from tumor tissue, collected from a patient who underwent chemoradiotherapy. The source is a human donor with HPV-associated anogenital cancer.

The chain carries TRBV10-1 and TRBJ2-2; D uncertain. The CDR3 runs to 14 residues. Germline lookup yields CDR1 WNHNN and CDR2 SYGVQD (reference sequence). The V and J ends lost 8 bases and 5 bases respectively, with 15 bases between them. Written as DNA, the CDR3 is TGCGCCAGCGAACGTCCACAATTGACCGGGGAGCTGTTTTTT. Protein sequence: CASERPQLTGELFF.

This clone was observed once. At one boundary the junction diverges from the germline segment, which might be a read error. The chain is built from TRBV7-7 and TRBJ2-2; 10 bases map to TRBD2. CDR1 is SSHAT and CDR2 is FNYEAQ in the germline V gene (reference sequence). CDR3 length equals 15 residues. CDR3 region: CASSLGLAETGELFF. Written as DNA, the CDR3 is TGTGCTAGCAGCTTAGGACTAGCGGAAACCGGGGAGCTGTTTTTT.

This clone was picked up one time. The CDR3 DNA is TGTGCCAGCAGCTTATCCGACTATGGCTACACCTTC. Residues: CASSLSDYGYTF. The chain has TRBV7-9 and TRBJ1-2, with D unclear. The ends were cut back, 2 bases at V and 3 bases at J, with 4 bases in the middle. The CDR3 spans 12 residues. From germline, CDR1 is SEHNR and CDR2 FQNEAQ (reference sequence).

This clone has only a few counts. V and J are TRBV5-6 and TRBJ1-5; D might be TRBD1 (5 bases). CDR1 and CDR2 from the germline V gene are SGHDT and YYEEEE. Trimming stripped 0 bases from V and 6 bases from J, with 7 bases between. The CDR3 sequence is 13 residues long. CDR3 sequence (DNA): TGTGCCAGCAGCTTGGGCCAGGGTCAGCCCCAGCATTTT. It translates to CASSLGQGQPQHF.

This clone has just one count. The CDR3 DNA reads TGTGCCAGCAATGACCTGGGAGACGAGCAGTACTTC. It is translated as CASNDLGDEQYF. This chain joins TRBV11-3 and TRBJ2-7; tentative D call: TRBD2 (5 bases). Looked up from germline, CDR1 is SGHNT and CDR2 is YENEEA. With 7 bases removed from V and 5 bases from J, the gap between germline ends came to 12 bases. This CDR3 has 12 residues.

The J gene is TRBJ1-2, the V gene TRBV5-1; D not certain. The CDR3 has 14 amino acids. The germline V gene has CDR1 SGHRS and CDR2 YFSETQ. The V end was cut by 4 bases, the J end by 8 bases, with 18 bases between. DNA for the CDR3: TGCGCCAGCAGCCCCGGGGAGGCCCTTGGGGGCTACACCTTC. This translates into CASSPGEALGGYTF.

The chain joins TRBV18 to TRBJ2-1, with 8 bases matching TRBD2. V shed 2 bases, J shed 8 bases, and the junction held 14 bases outside the gene matches. The CDR3 extends over 17 amino acids. Per the germline V gene, CDR1 is KGHSH and CDR2 is LQKENI. CDR3 residues: CASSPGTGGLLLDEQFF. The CDR3, as DNA: TGTGCCAGCTCACCAGGAACGGGAGGGCTCCTACTCGATGAGCAGTTCTTC.

This chain uses TRBV6-5 with TRBJ1-2, with D uncertain. The V gene's germline CDR1 is MNHEY and CDR2 SVGAGI. V lost 5 bases to trimming and J lost 7 bases, with 11 bases between them. The CDR3 sequence is 12 residues long. The CDR3 coding sequence is TGTGCCAGCAGTCCAGGCGACGGTGGCTACACCTTC. This translates into CASSPGDGGYTF.

The chain has TRBV30 and TRBJ2-7; 8 bases agree with TRBD1. Germline-derived CDR1 and CDR2 are GTSNPN and SVGIG (reference sequence). The CDR3 extends over 15 amino acids. J lost 1 base, V lost 3 bases, and 8 bases had no gene match. The CDR3 here is CAWSQGQAKSYEQYF. The CDR3 DNA reads TGTGCCTGGAGCCAGGGACAGGCGAAGTCCTACGAGCAGTACTTC.

The chain is built from TRBV7-2 and TRBJ2-7; 9 bases align to TRBD2. J lost 0 bases, V lost 5 bases, and 11 bases had no gene match. Germline loops: CDR1 SGHTA, CDR2 FQGNSA. The CDR3 extends over 17 amino acids. The CDR3 DNA reads TGTGCCAGCAGCCACTCTAGCGGGACCGAGAGCTCCTACGAGCAGTACTTC. Translated, it gives CASSHSSGTESSYEQYF.

This chain links TRBV4-1 with TRBJ2-7; a weak D match, TRBD1 (5 bases). V was shortened by 0 bases and J by 4 bases, with 13 bases between the two germline ends. Per germline, CDR1 MGHRA and CDR2 YSYEKL. CDR3 length: 15 residues. The CDR3 nucleotides are TGCGCCAGCAGCCAAGAATGGGGCAGACAGTACGAGCAGTACTTC. Translated, it gives CASSQEWGRQYEQYF.

J is TRBJ1-1 and V is TRBV4-1; no definite D call. Germline CDR1 is MGHRA and CDR2 is YSYEKL. The V and J ends lost 0 bases and 1 base respectively, with 15 bases between them. The length of the CDR3 is 17 residues. The CDR3 reads CASSQESPPGGNTEAFF. The CDR3 bases are TGCGCCAGCAGCCAAGAATCCCCTCCCGGCGGGAACACTGAAGCTTTCTTT.

The J gene is TRBJ1-2, the V gene TRBV6-1; 9 positions match TRBD1. Germline-derived CDR1 and CDR2 are MNHNS and SASEGT. This CDR3 contains 15 residues. J was trimmed by 3 bases and V by 6 bases; bases with no gene match: 8. The CDR3 region is CASRLGGQGYYGYTF. The CDR3 nucleotides read TGTGCCAGCAGACTTGGAGGACAGGGGTACTATGGCTACACCTTC.

The rearrangement joins TRBV7-6 to TRBJ2-5; D unclear. Per the germline V gene, CDR1 is SGHVS and CDR2 is FNYEAQ. V lost 2 bases and J lost 4, with 11 bases in between. The CDR3 is 14 amino acids. The CDR3 region has the DNA TGTGCCAGCAGCTTAATCCCAACAGCAGAGACCCAGTACTTC. This gives the protein CASSLIPTAETQYF.

This clone was detected only once. The chain combines TRBV5-1 with TRBJ2-7; the D is unclear. This CDR3 region has 14 residues. V lost 1 base and J 3 bases, leaving 11 bases between the germline ends. The germline V gene has CDR1 SGHRS and CDR2 YFSETQ. The CDR3 region has the DNA TGCGCCAGCAGCTTGAATCCAGGCATCTACGAGCAGTACTTC. This codes for CASSLNPGIYEQYF.

The V gene is TRBV4-1, the J gene TRBJ1-2; no reliable D call. V gave up 0 bases and J gave up 5 bases, with 16 bases separating them. Germline CDR1 MGHRA, CDR2 YSYEKL. CDR3 length: 16 amino acids. CDR3: CASSQDRPGKRYGYTF. In DNA, the CDR3 is TGCGCCAGCAGCCAAGACCGGCCGGGGAAAAGGTATGGCTACACCTTC.

In nucleotides, the CDR3 is TGTGCCAGCAGTTTTGGGACAGGATCCTACGAGCAGTACTTC. Translated, it gives CASSFGTGSYEQYF. V gene TRBV27 combines with J gene TRBJ2-7; 8 bases fit TRBD1. Germline V lookup: CDR1 MNHEY, CDR2 SMNVEV (reference sequence). With 3 bases clipped from V and 1 base from J, the junction kept 2 bases outside the gene matches. This CDR3 is built from 14 residues.